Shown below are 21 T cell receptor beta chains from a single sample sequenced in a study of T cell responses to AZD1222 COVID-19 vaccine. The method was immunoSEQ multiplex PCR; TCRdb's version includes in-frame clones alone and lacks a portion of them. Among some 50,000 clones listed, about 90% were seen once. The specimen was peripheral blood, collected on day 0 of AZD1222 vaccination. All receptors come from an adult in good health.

DNA of the CDR3: TGTGCCAGCAGAACCCGAGGGGGCGGCGATGAGCAGTTCTTC. Residues: CASRTRGGGDEQFF. The gene calls are TRBV5-6 and TRBJ2-1; 7 bases line up with TRBD1. The CDR3 sequence is 14 residues long. Germline-derived CDR1 and CDR2 are SGHDT and YYEEEE. V was clipped by 5 bases and J by 8 bases; unmatched bases: 10.

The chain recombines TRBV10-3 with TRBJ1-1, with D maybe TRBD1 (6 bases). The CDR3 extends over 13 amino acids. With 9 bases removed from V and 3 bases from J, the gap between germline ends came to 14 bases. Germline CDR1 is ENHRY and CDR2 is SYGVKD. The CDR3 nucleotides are TGTGCCATGTCAGCCAGGGGCTACACTGAAGCTTTCTTT. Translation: CAMSARGYTEAFF.

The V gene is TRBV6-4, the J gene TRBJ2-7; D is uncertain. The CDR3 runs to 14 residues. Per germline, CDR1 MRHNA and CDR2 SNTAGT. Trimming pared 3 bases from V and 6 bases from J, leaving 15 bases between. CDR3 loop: CASSDRPGEGEQYF. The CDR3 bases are TGTGCCAGCAGTGATAGGCCAGGTGAAGGCGAGCAGTACTTC.

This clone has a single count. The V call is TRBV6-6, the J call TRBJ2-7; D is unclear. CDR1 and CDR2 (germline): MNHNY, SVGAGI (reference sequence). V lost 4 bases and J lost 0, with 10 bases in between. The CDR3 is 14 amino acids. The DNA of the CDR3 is TGTGCCAGCAGTTCTGACTCGACCTCCTACGAGCAGTACTTC. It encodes CASSSDSTSYEQYF.

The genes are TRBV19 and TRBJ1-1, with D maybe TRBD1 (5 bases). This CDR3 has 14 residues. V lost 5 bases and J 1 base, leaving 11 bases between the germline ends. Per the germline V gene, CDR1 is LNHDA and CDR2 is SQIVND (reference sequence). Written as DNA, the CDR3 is TGTGCCAGTAGTCCTCAGGGAGGGAACACTGAAGCTTTCTTT. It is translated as CASSPQGGNTEAFF.

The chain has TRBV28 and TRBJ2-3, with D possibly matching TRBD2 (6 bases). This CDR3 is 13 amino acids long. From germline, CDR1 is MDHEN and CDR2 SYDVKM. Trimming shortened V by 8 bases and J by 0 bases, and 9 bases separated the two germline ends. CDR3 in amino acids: CASGSGSTDTQYF. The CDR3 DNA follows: TGTGCCAGCGGTAGCGGTAGCACAGATACGCAGTATTTT.

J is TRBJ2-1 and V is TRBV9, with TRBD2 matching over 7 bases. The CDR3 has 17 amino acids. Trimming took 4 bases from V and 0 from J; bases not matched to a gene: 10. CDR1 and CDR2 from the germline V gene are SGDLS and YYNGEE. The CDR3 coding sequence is TGTGCCAGCAGCTCTAGGTTGGCGGGAGCCTCCTACAATGAGCAGTTCTTC. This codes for CASSSRLAGASYNEQFF. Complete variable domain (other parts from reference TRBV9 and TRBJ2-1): DSGVTQTPKHLITATGQRVTLRCSPRSGDLSVYWYQQSLDQGLQFLIQYYNGEERAKGNILERFSAQQFPDLHSELNLSSLELGDSALYFCASSSRLAGASYNEQFFGPGTRLTVL.

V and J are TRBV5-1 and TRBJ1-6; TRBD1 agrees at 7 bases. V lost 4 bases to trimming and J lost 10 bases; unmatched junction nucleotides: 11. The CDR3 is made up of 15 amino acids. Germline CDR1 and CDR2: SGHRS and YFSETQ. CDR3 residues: CASSKRQGEESPLHF. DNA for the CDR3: TGCGCCAGCAGCAAAAGACAGGGCGAGGAGTCACCCCTCCACTTT.

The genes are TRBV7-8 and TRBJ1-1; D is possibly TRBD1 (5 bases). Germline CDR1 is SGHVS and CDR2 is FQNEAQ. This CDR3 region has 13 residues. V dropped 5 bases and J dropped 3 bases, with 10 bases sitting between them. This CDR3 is CASSARGDTEAFF. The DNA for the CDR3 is TGTGCCAGCAGCGCCCGGGGGGACACTGAAGCTTTCTTT.

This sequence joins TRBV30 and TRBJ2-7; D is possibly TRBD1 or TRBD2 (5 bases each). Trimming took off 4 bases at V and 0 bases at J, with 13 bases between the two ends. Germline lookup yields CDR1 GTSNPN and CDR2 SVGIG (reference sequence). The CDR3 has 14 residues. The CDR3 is CAWNRGAVSYEQYF. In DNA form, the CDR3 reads TGTGCCTGGAACAGAGGGGCGGTCTCCTACGAGCAGTACTTC.

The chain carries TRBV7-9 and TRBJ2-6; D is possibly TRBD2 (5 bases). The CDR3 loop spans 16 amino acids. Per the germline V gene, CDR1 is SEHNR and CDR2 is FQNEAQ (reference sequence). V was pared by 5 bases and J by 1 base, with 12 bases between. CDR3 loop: CASSPSRDSGANVLTF. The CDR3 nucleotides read TGTGCCAGCAGCCCTTCCCGGGATTCTGGGGCCAACGTCCTGACTTTC.

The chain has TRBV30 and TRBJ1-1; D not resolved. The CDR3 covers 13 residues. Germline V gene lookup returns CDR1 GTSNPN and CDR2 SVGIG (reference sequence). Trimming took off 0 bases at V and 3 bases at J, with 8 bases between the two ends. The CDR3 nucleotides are TGTGCCTGGAGTGTAGGAGGAGACACTGAAGCTTTCTTT. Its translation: CAWSVGGDTEAFF.

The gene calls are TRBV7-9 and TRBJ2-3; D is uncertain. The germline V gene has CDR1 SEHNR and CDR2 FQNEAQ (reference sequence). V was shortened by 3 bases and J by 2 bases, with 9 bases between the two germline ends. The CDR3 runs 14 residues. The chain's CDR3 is CASSLARLTDTQYF. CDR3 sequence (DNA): TGTGCCAGCAGCTTGGCCCGACTCACAGATACGCAGTATTTT.

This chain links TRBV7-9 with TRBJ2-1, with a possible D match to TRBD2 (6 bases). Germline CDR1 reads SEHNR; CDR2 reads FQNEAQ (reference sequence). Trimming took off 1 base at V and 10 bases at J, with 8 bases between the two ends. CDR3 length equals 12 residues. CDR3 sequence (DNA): TGTGCCAGCAGCTTAGTAGGAGGGGAGCAGTTCTTC. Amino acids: CASSLVGGEQFF.

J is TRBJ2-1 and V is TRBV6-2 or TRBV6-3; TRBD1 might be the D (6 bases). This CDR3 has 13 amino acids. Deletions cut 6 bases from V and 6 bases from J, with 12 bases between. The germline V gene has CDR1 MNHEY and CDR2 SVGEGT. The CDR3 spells CASRPWGLNEQFF. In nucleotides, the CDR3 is TGTGCCAGCAGACCTTGGGGGCTCAATGAGCAGTTCTTC.

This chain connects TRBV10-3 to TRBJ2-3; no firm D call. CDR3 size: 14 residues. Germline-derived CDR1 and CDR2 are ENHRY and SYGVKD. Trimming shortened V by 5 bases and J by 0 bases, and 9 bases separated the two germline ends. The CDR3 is CAISSRPSTDTQYF. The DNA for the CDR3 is TGTGCCATCAGTTCACGGCCGAGCACAGATACGCAGTATTTT.

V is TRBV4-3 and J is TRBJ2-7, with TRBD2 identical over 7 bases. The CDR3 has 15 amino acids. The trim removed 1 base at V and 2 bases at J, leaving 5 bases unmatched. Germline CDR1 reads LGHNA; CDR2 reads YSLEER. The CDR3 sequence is CASSQGTTSAYEQYF. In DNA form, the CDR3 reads TGCGCCAGCAGCCAAGGAACAACTAGCGCCTACGAGCAGTACTTC.

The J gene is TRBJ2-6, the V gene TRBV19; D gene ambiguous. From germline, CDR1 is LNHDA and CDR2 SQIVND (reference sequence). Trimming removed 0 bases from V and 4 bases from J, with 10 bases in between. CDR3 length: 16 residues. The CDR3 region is CASSIDGGRGANVLTF. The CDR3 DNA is TGTGCCAGTAGTATAGACGGTGGCAGGGGGGCCAACGTCCTGACTTTC.

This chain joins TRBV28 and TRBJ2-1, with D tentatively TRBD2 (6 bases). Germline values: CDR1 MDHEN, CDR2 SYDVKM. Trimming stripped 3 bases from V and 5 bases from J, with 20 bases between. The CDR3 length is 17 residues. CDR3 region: CASSLPFRSGSDNEQFF. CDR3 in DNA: TGTGCCAGCAGTTTGCCCTTTCGTAGCGGCTCTGACAATGAGCAGTTCTTC.

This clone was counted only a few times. The CDR3 bases are TGTGCCATCAGTGACACTAGCGGGAGATCCTACAATGAGCAGTTCTTC. It yields the protein CAISDTSGRSYNEQFF. V and J are TRBV10-3 and TRBJ2-1; the match to TRBD2 covers 11 bases. Per germline, CDR1 ENHRY and CDR2 SYGVKD. The junction had 2 bases not matched to a gene; V was cut back by 3 bases and J by 1 base. CDR3 length equals 16 residues.

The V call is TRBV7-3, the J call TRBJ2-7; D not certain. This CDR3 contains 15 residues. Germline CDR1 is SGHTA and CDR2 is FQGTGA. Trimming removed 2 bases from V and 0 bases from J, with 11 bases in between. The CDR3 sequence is CASSLYHGPSYEQYF. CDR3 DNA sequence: TGTGCCAGCAGCTTATATCACGGGCCCTCCTACGAGCAGTACTTC.